Shown below are 19 T cell receptor beta chains from a single sample sequenced in a study of beta chain features in type 1 diabetes (dated by TCRdb to 2017 to 2018). Overall results and qualifications from the work: Type 1 diabetes patients showed a moderate but significant shortening of TCRB CDR3 length in all four CD4+ subsets.

Library creation used the immunoSEQ multiplex PCR assay. The entire amount of isolated RNA was reverse transcribed using the High Capacity cDNA Reverse Transcription Kit, so the sequenced TCRB transcripts were expressed ones. TCRdb limited this immuneACCESS table to in-frame rearrangements with V and J called. A share of clones is missing; checked studies link under half to unresolved V genes, and the rest is unexplained. The sample yields about 370,000 clones; around 10% were counted once. Around 0.66% of the sample is taken by the ten largest. The antigens for these receptors are not known. Sequencing used central memory CD4+ T cells from blood. The receptors were sampled from a man under 40 with type 1 diabetes.

This clone was seen more than once but under ten times. The junction and the germline gene differ at one end; a read error may be behind it. The V gene is TRBV15, the J gene TRBJ2-3, with 7 bases aligning to TRBD1. This CDR3 has 15 amino acids. The germline V gene has CDR1 LNHNV and CDR2 YYDKDF (reference sequence). The CDR3 sequence: CATSGDRVGTDTQYF. The CDR3 DNA follows: TGTGCCACCAGCGGAGACAGGGTTGGCACAGATACGCAGTATTTT.

The chain links TRBV28 to TRBJ1-2; D uncertain. Germline V CDR1 and CDR2: MDHEN, SYDVKM. The CDR3 is 13 amino acids. V lost 6 bases, J lost 7 bases, and 15 bases lay in between. CDR3 residues: CASSPPGERGYTF. In nucleotides, the CDR3 is TGTGCCAGCAGCCCCCCCGGGGAACGTGGCTACACCTTC.

The chain carries TRBV5-8 and TRBJ2-5; 9 bases agree with TRBD2. V was pared by 8 bases and J by 0 bases, with 20 bases of the junction left unmatched. The CDR3 totals 19 residues. Germline V gene data show CDR1 as SGHTS and CDR2 as YDEGEE. The CDR3 sequence is CASPSGSWEEREDQETQYF. The CDR3 region has the DNA TGTGCCAGTCCGTCCGGTTCGTGGGAGGAGCGGGAGGACCAAGAGACCCAGTACTTC.

This clone was seen a few times. The rearrangement uses TRBV5-1 and TRBJ2-1, with TRBD2 matching 8 bases. Germline V gene sequence: CDR1 SGHRS, CDR2 YFSETQ. Trimming at V came to 5 bases and at J to 4 bases, leaving 5 bases not matched to a gene. The CDR3 totals 14 residues. The CDR3 region is CASSGASGYNEQFF. CDR3 bases: TGCGCCAGCAGTGGGGCTAGCGGGTACAATGAGCAGTTCTTC.

The gene calls are TRBV11-2 and TRBJ1-4; TRBD1 is a possible D gene (6 bases). V lost 5 bases and J lost 5, with 12 bases in between. CDR3 length: 14 residues. Germline V lookup: CDR1 SGHAT, CDR2 FQNNGV. CDR3 region: CASSLTGRNEKLFF. The CDR3 nucleotides read TGTGCCAGCAGCCTGACAGGCCGAAATGAAAAACTGTTTTTT. Filled out from reference TRBV11-2 and TRBJ1-4, the complete variable domain reads EAGVAQSPRYKIIEKRQSVAFWCNPISGHATLYWYQQILGQGPKLLIQFQNNGVVDDSQLPKDRFSAERLKGVDSTLKIQPAKLEDSAVYLCASSLTGRNEKLFFGSGTQLSVL.

As concerns this clone: This same CDR3 is encoded by further DNA sequences in the sample. The chain couples TRBV9 to TRBJ2-2; unclear D gene. The CDR3 is 14 amino acids. Germline CDR1 and CDR2: SGDLS and YYNGEE. Trimming stripped 4 bases from V and 7 bases from J, with 14 bases between. This chain's CDR3 is CASSPQTHSGELFF. Written as DNA, the CDR3 is TGTGCCAGCAGCCCCCAGACCCACAGCGGGGAGCTGTTTTTT.

The genes are TRBV6-5 and TRBJ1-5; TRBD1 matches at 8 bases. Losses at the gene ends were 5 bases for V and 7 bases for J; bases not matched to a gene: 4. The CDR3 runs 13 residues. In germline, CDR1 is MNHEY, CDR2 SVGAGI. CDR3 protein: CASSRQGWQPQHF. The DNA of the CDR3 is TGTGCCAGCAGTCGACAGGGGTGGCAGCCCCAGCATTTT.

This clone was found a few times. The chain employs TRBV28 and TRBJ1-2; maybe TRBD1 (6 bases). CDR1 is MDHEN, CDR2 SYDVKM, per germline. Deletions cut 7 bases from V and 5 bases from J, with 17 bases between. The CDR3 totals 14 residues. The CDR3 coding sequence is TGTGCCAGCACCACACAGGGTCTAGGGTATGGCTACACCTTC. Its protein product is CASTTQGLGYGYTF.

This clone was seen just once. It is unclear where the CDR3 begins or ends on the DNA, so no DNA is shown, and the CDR3 is as TCRdb lists it. The chain recombines TRBV27 with TRBJ2-5; the table's D call, TRBD2, was not checked against the DNA. CDR1 and CDR2 from the germline V gene are MNHEY and SMNVEV (reference sequence). The CDR3 length equals 14 residues, ends included. CDR3 in amino acids: CASSSSTAGETQYF.

This clone was detected only a few times. The rearrangement joins TRBV7-2 to TRBJ1-1; 8 bases match TRBD1. The germline V gene has CDR1 SGHTA and CDR2 FQGNSA. J gave up 4 bases and V 4 bases, and 5 bases lay outside the gene matches. This CDR3 is built from 14 residues. The CDR3 here is CASSSQGASTEAFF. For the CDR3, the DNA is TGTGCCAGCAGCTCCCAGGGGGCGAGCACTGAAGCTTTCTTT.

This clone has a handful of counts. The rearrangement joins TRBV5-1 to TRBJ2-5; maybe TRBD2 (7 bases). CDR3 length equals 16 residues. Germline lookup yields CDR1 SGHRS and CDR2 YFSETQ. With 5 bases removed from V and 0 bases from J, the gap between germline ends came to 17 bases. CDR3 nucleotides: TGCGCCAGCAGTCCGGGGGGCAGCCCGTACCAAGAGACCCAGTACTTC. Residues: CASSPGGSPYQETQYF.

This clone was observed a handful of times. Other DNA variants within this sample encode the same CDR3. The rearrangement joins TRBV2 to TRBJ2-3; D call uncertain. Trimming cost V 5 bases and J 0 bases, with 3 bases left between them. CDR1 is SNHLY and CDR2 is FYNNEI in the germline V gene. The CDR3 has 12 amino acids. CDR3 DNA: TGTGCCAGCAGTCTTAGCACAGATACGCAGTATTTT. Translation gives CASSLSTDTQYF.

In its sample, this clone was seen a few times. The V call is TRBV5-1, the J call TRBJ2-1, with TRBD1 matching 7 bases. Germline V lookup: CDR1 SGHRS, CDR2 YFSETQ. The CDR3 runs 13 residues. V lost 1 base to trimming and J lost 6 bases; unmatched junction nucleotides: 1. The DNA of the CDR3 is TGCGCCAGCAGCTTGTCAGGGGGCAATGAGCAGTTCTTC. Residues: CASSLSGGNEQFF. The full variable domain, with the rest looked up from reference TRBV5-1 and TRBJ2-1, is KAGVTQTPRYLIKTRGQQVTLSCSPISGHRSVSWYQQTPGQGLQFLFEYFSETQRNKGNFPGRFSGRQFSNSRSEMNVSTLELGDSALYLCASSLSGGNEQFFGPGTRLTVL.

V gene TRBV6-6 combines with J gene TRBJ2-5; D is perhaps TRBD1 (5 bases). CDR1 MNHNY and CDR2 SVGAGI come from the germline V gene (reference sequence). The CDR3 length is 15 residues. Trimming removed 7 bases from V and 1 base from J, with 16 bases in between. The CDR3, as DNA: TGTGCCAGCAACCCGAGCCATGACAGCCAAGAGACCCAGTACTTC. It encodes CASNPSHDSQETQYF.

The chain is built from TRBV4-2 and TRBJ2-7; 9 bases are a match to TRBD1. Germline V gene lookup returns CDR1 LGHNA and CDR2 YNFKEQ. The CDR3 consists of 15 residues. The V and J ends lost 0 bases and 3 bases, in that order; junction bases with no gene match: 3. The CDR3 reads CASSQEGTGNYEQYF. The CDR3 bases are TGTGCCAGCAGCCAAGAAGGGACAGGGAACTACGAGCAGTACTTC.

This clone was observed a few times. The same CDR3 can be traced to other DNA sequences in this sample. The V call is TRBV7-2, the J call TRBJ2-1, with D possibly matching TRBD2 (6 bases). V was clipped by 3 bases and J by 0 bases, with 9 bases between them. The germline V gene has CDR1 SGHTA and CDR2 FQGNSA. This CDR3 spans 15 amino acids. The CDR3 spells CASSLAGSSYNEQFF. The CDR3 DNA reads as TGTGCCAGCAGCTTGGCGGGGAGCTCCTACAATGAGCAGTTCTTC.

The table lists this clone with many counts. J is TRBJ2-7 and V is TRBV11-2; D ambiguous. Trimming took 0 bases from V and 0 from J, leaving 9 bases between them. Germline V gene sequence: CDR1 SGHAT, CDR2 FQNNGV. The CDR3 runs 15 residues. The CDR3 reads CASSLDPGRSYEQYF. CDR3 bases: TGTGCCAGCAGCTTAGATCCCGGTCGCTCCTACGAGCAGTACTTC.

This clone was seen a handful of times. V usage is TRBV27 and J usage is TRBJ2-5; TRBD2 aligns across 7 bases. Germline V gene sequence: CDR1 MNHEY, CDR2 SMNVEV (reference sequence). Trimming took 3 bases from V and 5 from J; bases not matched to a gene: 18. The CDR3 runs to 18 residues. CDR3 protein: CASSFRARAGAAFETQYF. CDR3 in DNA: TGTGCCAGCAGTTTCCGGGCTAGGGCGGGAGCCGCCTTCGAGACCCAGTACTTC.

The chain employs TRBV5-1 and TRBJ2-5; TRBD1 aligns across 7 bases. V was clipped by 6 bases and J by 1 base; unmatched bases: 3. Germline V gives CDR1 SGHRS, CDR2 YFSETQ. There are 13 residues in the CDR3. DNA for the CDR3: TGCGCCAGCAAGAGACAGGGCCAAGAGACCCAGTACTTC. Translation: CASKRQGQETQYF.